The clone carrying this T cell receptor beta chain was observed at least ten times. What it recognizes is unknown. These data are taken from a study of T-cell reconstitution after alpha-beta-depleted transplantation in children. Unique molecular identifiers were used in preparing the TCRbeta library. TCRdb reanalysed the PCR reads using MiXCR and keeps one entry per CDR3 protein. The data show hundreds of thousands of distinct CDR3 sequences, 11% seen once. V shed 1 base and J shed 5 bases, with 14 bases lying between them. The CDR3 sequence is 15 residues long. Germline V lookup: CDR1 KGHSH, CDR2 LQKENI. Overall study results and limits: At one year after transplant, newly produced T cells mostly accounted for T-cell counts and diversity.

The rearrangement uses TRBV18 and TRBJ1-1, with a possible D match to TRBD1 (6 bases). The sequence derives from a child less than two years old with acute myeloid leukemia, due to receive a stem cell transplant. The sequenced sample was PBMCs, obtained before TCRalphabeta/CD19-depleted stem cell transplant. Here the CDR3 DNA reads TGTGCCAGCTCACCACTGGCAGGGGAGGGGACTGAAGCTTTCTTT. The encoded protein is CASSPLAGEGTEAFF.